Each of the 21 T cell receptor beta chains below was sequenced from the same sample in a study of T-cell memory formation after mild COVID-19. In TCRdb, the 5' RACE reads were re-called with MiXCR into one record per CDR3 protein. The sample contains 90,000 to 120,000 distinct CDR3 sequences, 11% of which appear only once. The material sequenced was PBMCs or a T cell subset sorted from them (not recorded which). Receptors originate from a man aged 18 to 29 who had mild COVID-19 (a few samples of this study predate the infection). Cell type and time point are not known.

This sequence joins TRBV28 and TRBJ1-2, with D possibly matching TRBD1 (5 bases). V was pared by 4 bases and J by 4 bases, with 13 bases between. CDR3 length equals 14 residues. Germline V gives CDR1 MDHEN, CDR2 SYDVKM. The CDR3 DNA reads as TGTGCCAGCAGTTCATTGGGGGGATCCTATGGCTACACCTTC. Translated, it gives CASSSLGGSYGYTF.

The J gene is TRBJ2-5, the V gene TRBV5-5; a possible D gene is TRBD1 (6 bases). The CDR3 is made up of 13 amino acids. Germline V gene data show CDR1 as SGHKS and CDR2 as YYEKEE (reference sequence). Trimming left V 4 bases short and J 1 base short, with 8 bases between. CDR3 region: CASSGDIQETQYF. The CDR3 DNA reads TGTGCCAGCAGCGGGGACATCCAAGAGACCCAGTACTTC.

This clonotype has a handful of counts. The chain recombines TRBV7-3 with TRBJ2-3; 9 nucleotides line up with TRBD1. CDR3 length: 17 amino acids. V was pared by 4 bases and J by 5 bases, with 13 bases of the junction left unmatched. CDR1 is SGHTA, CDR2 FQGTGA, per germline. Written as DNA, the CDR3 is TGTGCCAGCAGCTCAAGAGGGACAGGGATTTTGGGAGATACGCAGTATTTT. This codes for CASSSRGTGILGDTQYF.

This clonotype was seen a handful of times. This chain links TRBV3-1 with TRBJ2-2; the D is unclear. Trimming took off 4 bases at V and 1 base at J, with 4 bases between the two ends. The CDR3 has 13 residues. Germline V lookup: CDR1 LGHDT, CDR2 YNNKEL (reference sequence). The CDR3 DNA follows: TGTGCCAGCAGCCTGGGGAACACCGGGGAGCTGTTTTTT. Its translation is CASSLGNTGELFF.

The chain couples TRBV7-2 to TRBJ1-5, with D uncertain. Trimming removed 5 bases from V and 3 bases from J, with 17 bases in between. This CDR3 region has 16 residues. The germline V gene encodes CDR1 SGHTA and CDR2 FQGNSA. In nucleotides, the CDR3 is TGTGCCAGCAGCCTTATCGAAGAGGCCTACAATCAGCCCCAGCATTTT. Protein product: CASSLIEEAYNQPQHF.

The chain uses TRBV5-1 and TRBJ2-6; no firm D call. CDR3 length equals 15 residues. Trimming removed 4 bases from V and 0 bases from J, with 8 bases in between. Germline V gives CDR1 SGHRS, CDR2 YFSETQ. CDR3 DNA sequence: TGCGCCAGCAGCCCAAGTCCCTCTGGGGCCAACGTCCTGACTTTC. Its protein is CASSPSPSGANVLTF.

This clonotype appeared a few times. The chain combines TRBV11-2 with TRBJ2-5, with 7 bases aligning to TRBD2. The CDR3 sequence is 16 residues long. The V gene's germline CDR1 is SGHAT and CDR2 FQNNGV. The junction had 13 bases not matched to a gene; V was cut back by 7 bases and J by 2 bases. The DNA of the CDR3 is TGTGCCAGCACCGAGGTTCTAGCGGAGACGCAAGAGACCCAGTACTTC. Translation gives CASTEVLAETQETQYF. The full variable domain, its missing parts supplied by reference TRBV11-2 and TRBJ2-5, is EAGVAQSPRYKIIEKRQSVAFWCNPISGHATLYWYQQILGQGPKLLIQFQNNGVVDDSQLPKDRFSAERLKGVDSTLKIQPAKLEDSAVYLCASTEVLAETQETQYFGPGTRLLVL.

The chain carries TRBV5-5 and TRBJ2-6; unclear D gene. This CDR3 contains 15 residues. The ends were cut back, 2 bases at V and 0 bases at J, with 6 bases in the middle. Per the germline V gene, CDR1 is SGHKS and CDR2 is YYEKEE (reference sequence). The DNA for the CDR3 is TGTGCCAGCAGCTTCTGGGACTCTGGGGCCAACGTCCTGACTTTC. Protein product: CASSFWDSGANVLTF.

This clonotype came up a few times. The CDR3 spells CASSQDGREAYEQYF. DNA for the CDR3: TGCGCCAGCAGCCAAGATGGCAGGGAAGCCTACGAGCAGTACTTC. The chain has TRBV4-1 and TRBJ2-7; TRBD1 might be the D (5 bases). The CDR3 runs 15 residues. Germline-derived CDR1 and CDR2 are MGHRA and YSYEKL. V gave up 0 bases and J gave up 2 bases, with 11 bases separating them.

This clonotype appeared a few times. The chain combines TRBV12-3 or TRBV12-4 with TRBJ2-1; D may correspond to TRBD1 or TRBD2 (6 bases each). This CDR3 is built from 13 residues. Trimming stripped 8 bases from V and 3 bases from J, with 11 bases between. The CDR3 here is CASARGVYNEQFF. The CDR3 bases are TGTGCCAGCGCGAGGGGGGTCTACAATGAGCAGTTCTTC.

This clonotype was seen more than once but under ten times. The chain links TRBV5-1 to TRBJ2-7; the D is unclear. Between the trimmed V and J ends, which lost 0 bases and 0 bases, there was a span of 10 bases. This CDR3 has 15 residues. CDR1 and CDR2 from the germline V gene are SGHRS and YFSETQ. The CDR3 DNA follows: TGCGCCAGCAGCTTGGCTGTGCTGAGCTCCTACGAGCAGTACTTC. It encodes CASSLAVLSSYEQYF.

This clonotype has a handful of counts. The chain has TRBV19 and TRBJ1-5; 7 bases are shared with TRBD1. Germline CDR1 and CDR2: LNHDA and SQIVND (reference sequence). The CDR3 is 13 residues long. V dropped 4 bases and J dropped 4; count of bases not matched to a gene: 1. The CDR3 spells CASSNRGNQPQHF. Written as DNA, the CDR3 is TGTGCCAGTAGTAACAGGGGAAATCAGCCCCAGCATTTT.

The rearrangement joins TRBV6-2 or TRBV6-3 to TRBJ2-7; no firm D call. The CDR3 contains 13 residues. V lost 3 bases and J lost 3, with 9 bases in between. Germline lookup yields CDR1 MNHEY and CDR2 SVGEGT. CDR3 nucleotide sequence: TGTGCCAGCAGTTATGGGCAAGTCTACGAGCAGTACTTC. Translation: CASSYGQVYEQYF.

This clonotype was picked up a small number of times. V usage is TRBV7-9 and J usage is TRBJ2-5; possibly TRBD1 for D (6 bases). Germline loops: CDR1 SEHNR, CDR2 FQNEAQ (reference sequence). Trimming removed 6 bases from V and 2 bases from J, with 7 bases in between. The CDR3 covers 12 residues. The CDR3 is CASRGAQETQYF. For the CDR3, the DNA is TGTGCCAGCAGGGGGGCTCAAGAGACCCAGTACTTC.

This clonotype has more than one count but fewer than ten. CDR3 in DNA: TGCGCCAGCAGCCAAGGGACAGGGTTGGATACGCAGTATTTT. Translating it yields CASSQGTGLDTQYF. The V call is TRBV4-1, the J call TRBJ2-3; 8 positions agree with TRBD1. Trimming cost V 1 base and J 6 bases; bases outside gene matches: 3. This CDR3 spans 14 amino acids. Germline V gene data show CDR1 as MGHRA and CDR2 as YSYEKL.

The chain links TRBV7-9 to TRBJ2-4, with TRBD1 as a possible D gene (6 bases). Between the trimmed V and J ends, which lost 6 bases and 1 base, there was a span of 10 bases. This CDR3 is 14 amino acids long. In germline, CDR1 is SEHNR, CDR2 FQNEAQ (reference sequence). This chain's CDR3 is CASSSQGAKNIQYF. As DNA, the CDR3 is TGTGCCAGCAGTTCGCAGGGGGCCAAAAACATTCAGTACTTC.

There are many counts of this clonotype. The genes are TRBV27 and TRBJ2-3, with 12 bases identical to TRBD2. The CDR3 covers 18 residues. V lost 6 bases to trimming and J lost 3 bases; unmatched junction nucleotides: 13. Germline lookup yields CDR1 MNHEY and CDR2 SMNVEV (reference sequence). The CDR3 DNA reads TGTGCCAGCAGCGACTCGTACTTGGGGACTAGCGGGACAGATACGCAGTATTTT. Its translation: CASSDSYLGTSGTDTQYF.

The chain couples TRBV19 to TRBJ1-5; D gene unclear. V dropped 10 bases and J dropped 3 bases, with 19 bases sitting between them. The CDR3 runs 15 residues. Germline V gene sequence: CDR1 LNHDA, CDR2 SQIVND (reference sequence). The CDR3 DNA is TGTGCCACACTAGAGACCGACGCCTCCAATCAGCCCCAGCATTTT. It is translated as CATLETDASNQPQHF. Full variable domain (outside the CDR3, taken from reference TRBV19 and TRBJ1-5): DGGITQSPKYLFRKEGQNVTLSCEQNLNHDAMYWYRQDPGQGLRLIYYSQIVNDFQKGDIAEGYSVSREKKESFPLTVTSAQKNPTAFYLCATLETDASNQPQHFGDGTRLSIL.

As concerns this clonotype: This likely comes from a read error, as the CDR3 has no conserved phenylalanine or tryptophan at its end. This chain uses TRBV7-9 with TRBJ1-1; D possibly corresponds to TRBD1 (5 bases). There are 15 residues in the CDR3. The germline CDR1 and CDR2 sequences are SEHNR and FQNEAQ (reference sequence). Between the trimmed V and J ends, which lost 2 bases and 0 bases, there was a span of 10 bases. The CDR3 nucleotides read TGTGCCAGCAGCTTATGGGCAGGGATGAACACTGAAGCTTTCTGT. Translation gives CASSLWAGMNTEAFC.

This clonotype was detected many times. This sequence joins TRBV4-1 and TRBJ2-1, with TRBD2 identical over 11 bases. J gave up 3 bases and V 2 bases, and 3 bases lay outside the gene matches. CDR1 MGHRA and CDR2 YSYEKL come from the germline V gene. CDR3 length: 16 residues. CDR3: CASSQKLAGVYNEQFF. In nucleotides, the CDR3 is TGCGCCAGCAGCCAAAAACTAGCGGGGGTCTACAATGAGCAGTTCTTC.

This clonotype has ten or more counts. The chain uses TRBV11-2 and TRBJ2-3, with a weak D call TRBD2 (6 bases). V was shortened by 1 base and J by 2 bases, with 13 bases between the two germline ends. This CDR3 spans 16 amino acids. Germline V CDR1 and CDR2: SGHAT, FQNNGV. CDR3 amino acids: CASSLGAKGLTDTQYF. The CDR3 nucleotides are TGTGCCAGCAGCTTAGGTGCGAAGGGACTCACAGATACGCAGTATTTT.